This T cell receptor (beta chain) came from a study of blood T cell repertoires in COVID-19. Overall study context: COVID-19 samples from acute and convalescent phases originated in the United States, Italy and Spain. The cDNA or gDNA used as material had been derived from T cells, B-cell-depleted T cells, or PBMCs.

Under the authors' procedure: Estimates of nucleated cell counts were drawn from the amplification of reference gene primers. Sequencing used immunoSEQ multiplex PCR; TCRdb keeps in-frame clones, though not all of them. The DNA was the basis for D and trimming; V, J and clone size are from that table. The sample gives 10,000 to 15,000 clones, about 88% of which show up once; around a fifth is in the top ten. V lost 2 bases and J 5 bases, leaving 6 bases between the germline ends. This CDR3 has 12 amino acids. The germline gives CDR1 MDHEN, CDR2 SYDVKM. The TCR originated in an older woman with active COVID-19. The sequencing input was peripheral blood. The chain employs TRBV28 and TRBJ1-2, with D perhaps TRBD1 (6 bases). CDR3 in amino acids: CASSLQGYGYTF. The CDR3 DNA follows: TGTGCCAGCAGTTTACAGGGGTATGGCTACACCTTC.